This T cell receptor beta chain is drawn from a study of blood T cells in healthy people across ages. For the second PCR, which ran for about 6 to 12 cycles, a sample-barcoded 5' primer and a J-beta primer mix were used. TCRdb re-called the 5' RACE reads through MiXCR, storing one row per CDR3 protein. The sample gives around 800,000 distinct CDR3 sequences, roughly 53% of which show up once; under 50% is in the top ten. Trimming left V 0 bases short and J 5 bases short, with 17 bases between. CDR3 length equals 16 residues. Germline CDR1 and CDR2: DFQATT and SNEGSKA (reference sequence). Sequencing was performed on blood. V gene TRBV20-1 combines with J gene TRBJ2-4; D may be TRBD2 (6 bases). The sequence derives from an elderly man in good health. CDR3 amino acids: CSARDPFGSVENIQYF. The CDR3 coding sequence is TGCAGTGCTAGAGATCCTTTCGGGAGTGTGGAAAACATTCAGTACTTC.